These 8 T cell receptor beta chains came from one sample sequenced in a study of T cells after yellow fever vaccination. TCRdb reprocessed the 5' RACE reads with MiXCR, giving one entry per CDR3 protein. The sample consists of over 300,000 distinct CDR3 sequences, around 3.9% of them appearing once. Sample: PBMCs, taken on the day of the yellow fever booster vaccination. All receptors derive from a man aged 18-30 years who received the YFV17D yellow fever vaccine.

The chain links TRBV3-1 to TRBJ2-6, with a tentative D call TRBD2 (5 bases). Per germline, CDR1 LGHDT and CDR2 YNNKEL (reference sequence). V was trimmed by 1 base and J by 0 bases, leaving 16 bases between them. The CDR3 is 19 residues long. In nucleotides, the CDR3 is TGTGCCAGCAGCCAAGTCGTGGGAGCGTCCATCTCTGGGGCCAACGTCCTGACTTTC. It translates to CASSQVVGASISGANVLTF.

The CDR3 DNA is TGTGCCAGCAGACTAAAGCGGCTAGCGGGGGGGCGGAGCTCCTACAATGAGCAGTTCTTC. Translated: CASRLKRLAGGRSSYNEQFF. This chain uses TRBV7-8 with TRBJ2-1; 12 nucleotides agree with TRBD2. The germline V gene encodes CDR1 SGHVS and CDR2 FQNEAQ. The CDR3 sequence is 20 residues long. The ends lost 6 bases at V and 0 bases at J; junction bases unmatched: 15.

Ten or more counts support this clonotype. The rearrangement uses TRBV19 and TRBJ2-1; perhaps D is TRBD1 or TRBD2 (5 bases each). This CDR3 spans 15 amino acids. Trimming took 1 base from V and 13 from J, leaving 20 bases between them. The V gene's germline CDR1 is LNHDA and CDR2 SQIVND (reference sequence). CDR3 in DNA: TGTGCCAGTAGTATAGTTCCCGCGATCCGGGACCGCCAGTTCTTC. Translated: CASSIVPAIRDRQFF.

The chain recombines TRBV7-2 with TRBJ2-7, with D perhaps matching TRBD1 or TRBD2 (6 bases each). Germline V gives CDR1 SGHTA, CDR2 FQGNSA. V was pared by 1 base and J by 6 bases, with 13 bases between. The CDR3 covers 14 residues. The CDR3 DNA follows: TGTGCCAGCAGCTTAGATTCGGGGGCCGTCGAGCAGTACTTC. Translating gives CASSLDSGAVEQYF.

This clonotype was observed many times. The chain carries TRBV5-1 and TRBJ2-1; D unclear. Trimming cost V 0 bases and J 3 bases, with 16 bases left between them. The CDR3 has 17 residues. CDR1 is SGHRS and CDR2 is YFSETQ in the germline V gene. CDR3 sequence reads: CASSLDPERHLYNEQFF. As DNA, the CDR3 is TGCGCCAGCAGCTTGGACCCTGAAAGGCACCTCTACAATGAGCAGTTCTTC.

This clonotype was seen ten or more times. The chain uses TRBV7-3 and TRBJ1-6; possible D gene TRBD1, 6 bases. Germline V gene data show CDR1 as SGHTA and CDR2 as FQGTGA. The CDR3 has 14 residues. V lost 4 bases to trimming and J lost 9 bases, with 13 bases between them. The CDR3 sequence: CASSSRGGGSPLHF. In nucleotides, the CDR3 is TGTGCCAGCAGCTCCCGAGGGGGGGGTTCACCCCTCCACTTT.

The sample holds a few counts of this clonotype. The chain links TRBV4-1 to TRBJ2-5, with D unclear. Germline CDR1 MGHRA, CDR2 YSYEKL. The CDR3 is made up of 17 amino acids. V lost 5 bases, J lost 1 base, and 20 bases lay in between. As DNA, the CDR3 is TGCGCCAGCAGCTTAAACCATGGAGAGCTGGGCCAAGAGACCCAGTACTTC. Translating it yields CASSLNHGELGQETQYF.

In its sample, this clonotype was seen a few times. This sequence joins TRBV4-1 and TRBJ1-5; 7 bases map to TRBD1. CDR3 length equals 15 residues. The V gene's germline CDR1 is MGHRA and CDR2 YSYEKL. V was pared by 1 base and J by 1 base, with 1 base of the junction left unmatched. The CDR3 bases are TGCGCCAGCAGCCAAGTGGACAGGAGCAATCAGCCCCAGCATTTT. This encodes CASSQVDRSNQPQHF.